At least ten counts were recorded for the clone carrying this TCR beta chain. For TCRbeta, the library was prepared with unique molecular identifiers. Via MiXCR, TCRdb re-called the PCR reads, giving one row per CDR3 protein. Of just under 150,000 distinct CDR3 sequences listed, around 8.8% are singletons. The data were obtained in a study of T-cell reconstitution after alpha-beta-depleted transplantation in children. With V trimmed by 7 bases and J by 7 bases, 12 bases remained unmatched. The CDR3 is 15 residues long. The rearrangement uses TRBV12-3 or TRBV12-4 and TRBJ2-1, with 8 positions matching TRBD2. Sequenced here: PBMCs, mostly from graft donor cells, sampled 180 days after TCRalphabeta/CD19-depleted stem cell transplant. The receptor comes from a female patient between 2 and 15 years old who had a stem cell transplant for congenital amegakaryocytic thrombocytopenia, so the T cells may come from the graft donor. CDR3 loop: CASTLAGIGDNEQFF. CDR3 in DNA: TGTGCCAGCACCTTAGCGGGGATCGGAGATAATGAGCAGTTCTTC.